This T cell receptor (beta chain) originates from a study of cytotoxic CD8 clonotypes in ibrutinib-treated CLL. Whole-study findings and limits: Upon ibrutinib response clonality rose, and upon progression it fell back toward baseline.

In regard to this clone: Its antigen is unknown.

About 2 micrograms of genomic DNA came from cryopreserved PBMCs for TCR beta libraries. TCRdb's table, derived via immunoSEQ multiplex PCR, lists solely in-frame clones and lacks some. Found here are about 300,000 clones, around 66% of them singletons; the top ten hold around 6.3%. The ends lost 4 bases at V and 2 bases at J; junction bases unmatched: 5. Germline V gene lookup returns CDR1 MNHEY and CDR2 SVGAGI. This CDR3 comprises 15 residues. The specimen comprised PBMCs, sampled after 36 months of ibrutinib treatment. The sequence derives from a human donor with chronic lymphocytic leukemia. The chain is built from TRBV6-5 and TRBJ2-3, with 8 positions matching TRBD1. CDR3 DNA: TGTGCCAGCAGTTCCGACAGGGGCTACACAGATACGCAGTATTTT. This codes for CASSSDRGYTDTQYF.